This T cell receptor beta chain derives from a study of shared clonotypes between healthy human individuals. Background on the study: CD8 memory received one plate per donor, CD8 naive two, CD4 memory three and CD4 naive three.

It was across several immunoSEQ plates that each subset's genomic DNA was evenly split. Profiling relied on immunoSEQ multiplex PCR, and the TCRdb table lists in-frame clones only, not all of them. The table has around 1 million clones, less than 85% seen once; the top ten hold about 1.5%. To note about this clone: Its antigen is not known.

The study, taken as a whole, reports: Generally, naive subsets came out with larger estimated richness than memory subsets. Generation of non-shared clonotypes was less probable than generation of clonotypes shared by all four donors.

CDR3 length equals 13 residues. V lost 6 bases and J lost 2, with 11 bases in between. Germline assignment: CDR1 MNHEY and CDR2 SVGAGI. The sample comprised memory CD4+ T cells sorted from blood. Stated subset: CD45RA-negative fraction. The chain combines TRBV6-5 with TRBJ2-7; D is perhaps TRBD1 (6 bases). The clonotype comes from a man aged 18-30 years in good health. In DNA, the CDR3 is TGTGCCAGCAGGCTGACAGGTACCTACGAGCAGTACTTC. Translated, it gives CASRLTGTYEQYF.